This T cell receptor (beta chain) emerged from a study of blood T cell repertoires in COVID-19. About the research overall: Specimens from acute and convalescent COVID-19 originated in the United States, Italy and Spain. Sample material is recorded as cDNA or gDNA derived from T cells, B-cell-depleted T cells, or PBMCs.

The length of the CDR3 is 18 residues. CDR1 and CDR2 (germline): SGHKS, YYEKEE (reference sequence). With V trimmed by 3 bases and J by 6 bases, 13 bases remained unmatched. Recruited during active infection, patients (from Seattle) were subsequently followed longitudinally. Per the original data handling: Reference gene primer amplification in the assay estimated nucleated cell counts. Measured with immunoSEQ multiplex PCR; TCRdb has only the in-frame clones, and not every one. From that table come the V and J calls and clone size; the DNA was used to work out D and trimming. This table has 250,000 to 400,000 clones, around 88% appearing once.

The chain joins TRBV5-5 to TRBJ2-1, with 12 bases lining up with TRBD2. This TCR derives from a woman younger than 45 with COVID-19, enrolled during active disease. The sequencing input was peripheral blood. The CDR3: CASSSRLAGALPFNEQFF. The CDR3 DNA is TGTGCCAGCAGCTCGCGACTAGCGGGGGCCCTCCCATTCAATGAGCAGTTCTTC.